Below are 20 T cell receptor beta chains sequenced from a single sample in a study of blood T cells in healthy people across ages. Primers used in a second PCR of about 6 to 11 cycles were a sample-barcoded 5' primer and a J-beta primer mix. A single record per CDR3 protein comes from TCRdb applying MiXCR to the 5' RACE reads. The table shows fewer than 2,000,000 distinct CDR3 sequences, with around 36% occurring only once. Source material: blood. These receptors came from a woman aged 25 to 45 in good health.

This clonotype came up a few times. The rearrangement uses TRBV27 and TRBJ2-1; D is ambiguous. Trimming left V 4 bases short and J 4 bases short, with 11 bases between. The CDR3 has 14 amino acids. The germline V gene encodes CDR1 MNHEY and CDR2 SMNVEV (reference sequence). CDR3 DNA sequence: TGTGCCAGCAGTTCACCGAGGCAATACAATGAGCAGTTCTTC. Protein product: CASSSPRQYNEQFF.

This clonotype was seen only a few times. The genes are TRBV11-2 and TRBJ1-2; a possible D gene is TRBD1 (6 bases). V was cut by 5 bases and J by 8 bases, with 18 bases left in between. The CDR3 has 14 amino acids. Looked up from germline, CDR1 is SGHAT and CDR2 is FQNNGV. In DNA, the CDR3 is TGTGCCAGCAGCGCCCGTCGGGCGGGGGCCGGCTACACCTTC. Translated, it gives CASSARRAGAGYTF. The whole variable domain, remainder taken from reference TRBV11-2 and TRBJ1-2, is EAGVAQSPRYKIIEKRQSVAFWCNPISGHATLYWYQQILGQGPKLLIQFQNNGVVDDSQLPKDRFSAERLKGVDSTLKIQPAKLEDSAVYLCASSARRAGAGYTFGSGTRLTVV.

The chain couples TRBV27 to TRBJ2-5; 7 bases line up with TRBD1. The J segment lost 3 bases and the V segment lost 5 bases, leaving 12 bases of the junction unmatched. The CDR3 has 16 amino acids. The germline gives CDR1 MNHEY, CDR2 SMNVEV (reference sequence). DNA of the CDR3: TGTGCCAGCAGTGCCCGATCCGACAGGGATAAAGAGACCCAGTACTTC. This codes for CASSARSDRDKETQYF.

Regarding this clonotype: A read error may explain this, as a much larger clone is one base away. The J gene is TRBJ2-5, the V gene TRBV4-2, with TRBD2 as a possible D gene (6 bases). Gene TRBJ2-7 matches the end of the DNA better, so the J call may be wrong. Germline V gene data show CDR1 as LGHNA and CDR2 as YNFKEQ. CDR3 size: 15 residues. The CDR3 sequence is CASSQGDLSSCEQYF. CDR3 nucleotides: TGTGCCAGCAGCCAAGGGGACTTAAGCTCCTGCGAGCAGTACTTC.

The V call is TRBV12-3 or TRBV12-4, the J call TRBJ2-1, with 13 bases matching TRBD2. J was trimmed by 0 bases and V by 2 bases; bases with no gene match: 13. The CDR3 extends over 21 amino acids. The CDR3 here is CASSLRGGRTSGRISYNEQFF. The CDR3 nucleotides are TGTGCCAGCAGTTTAAGGGGAGGGAGGACTAGCGGGAGAATCTCCTACAATGAGCAGTTCTTC.

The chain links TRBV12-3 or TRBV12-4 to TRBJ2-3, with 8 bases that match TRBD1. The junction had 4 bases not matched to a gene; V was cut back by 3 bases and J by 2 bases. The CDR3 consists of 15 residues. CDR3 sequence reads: CASSFRGLHTDTQYF. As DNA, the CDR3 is TGTGCCAGCAGTTTCAGGGGGCTTCACACAGATACGCAGTATTTT.

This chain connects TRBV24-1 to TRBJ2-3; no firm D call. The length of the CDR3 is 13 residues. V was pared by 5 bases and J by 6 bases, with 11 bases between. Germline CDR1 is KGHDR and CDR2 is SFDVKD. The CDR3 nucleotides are TGTGCCACCAGTGTAACAAACGGGGATACGCAGTATTTT. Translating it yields CATSVTNGDTQYF.

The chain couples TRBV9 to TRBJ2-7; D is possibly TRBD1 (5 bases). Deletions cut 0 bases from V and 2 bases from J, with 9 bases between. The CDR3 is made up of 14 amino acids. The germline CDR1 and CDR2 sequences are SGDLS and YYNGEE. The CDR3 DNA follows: TGTGCCAGCAGCGTAGGCCTACAGGCCTACGAGCAGTACTTC. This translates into CASSVGLQAYEQYF. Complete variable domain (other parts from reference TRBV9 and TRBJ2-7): DSGVTQTPKHLITATGQRVTLRCSPRSGDLSVYWYQQSLDQGLQFLIQYYNGEERAKGNILERFSAQQFPDLHSELNLSSLELGDSALYFCASSVGLQAYEQYFGPGTRLTVT.

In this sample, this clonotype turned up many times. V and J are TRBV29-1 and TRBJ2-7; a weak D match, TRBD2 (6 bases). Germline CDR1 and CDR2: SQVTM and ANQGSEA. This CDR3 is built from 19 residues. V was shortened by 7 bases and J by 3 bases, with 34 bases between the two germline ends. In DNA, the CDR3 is TGCAGCGCCCTGCGCTTTGAGGGTCGGGGAGGAGTTATGGGCTACGAGCAGTACTTC. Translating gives CSALRFEGRGGVMGYEQYF.

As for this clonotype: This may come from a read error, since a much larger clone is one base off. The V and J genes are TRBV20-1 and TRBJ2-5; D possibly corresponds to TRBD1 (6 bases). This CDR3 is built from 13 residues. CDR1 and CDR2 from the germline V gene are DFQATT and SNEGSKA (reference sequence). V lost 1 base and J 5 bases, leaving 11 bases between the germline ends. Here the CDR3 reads CSARGWTEETQYF. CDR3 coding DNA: TGCAGTGCTAGAGGGTGGACAGAGGAGACCCAGTACTTC.

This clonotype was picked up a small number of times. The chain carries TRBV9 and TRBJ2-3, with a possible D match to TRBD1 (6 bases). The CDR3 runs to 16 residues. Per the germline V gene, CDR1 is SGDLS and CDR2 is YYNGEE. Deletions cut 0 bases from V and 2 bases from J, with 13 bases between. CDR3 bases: TGTGCCAGCAGCGTAGAAGGGGGAGAGTTCACAGATACGCAGTATTTT. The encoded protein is CASSVEGGEFTDTQYF.

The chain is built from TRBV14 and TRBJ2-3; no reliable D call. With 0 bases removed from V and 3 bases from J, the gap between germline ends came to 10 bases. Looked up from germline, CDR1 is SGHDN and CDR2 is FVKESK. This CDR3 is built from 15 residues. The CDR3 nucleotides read TGTGCCAGCAGCCAAGATTTGCGGCCGACAGATACGCAGTATTTT. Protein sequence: CASSQDLRPTDTQYF.

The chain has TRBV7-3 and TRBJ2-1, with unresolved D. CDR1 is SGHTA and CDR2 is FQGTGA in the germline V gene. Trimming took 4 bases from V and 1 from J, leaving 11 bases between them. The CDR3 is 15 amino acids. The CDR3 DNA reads TGTGCCAGCAGCTCGCCGGAGACATCCTACAATGAGCAGTTCTTC. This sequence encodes CASSSPETSYNEQFF.

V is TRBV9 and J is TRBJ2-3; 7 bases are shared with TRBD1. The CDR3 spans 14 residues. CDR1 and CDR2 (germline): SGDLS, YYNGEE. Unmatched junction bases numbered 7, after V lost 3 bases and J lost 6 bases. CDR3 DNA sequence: TGTGCCAGCAGCGCGAGGACAGGAATGGATACGCAGTATTTT. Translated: CASSARTGMDTQYF.

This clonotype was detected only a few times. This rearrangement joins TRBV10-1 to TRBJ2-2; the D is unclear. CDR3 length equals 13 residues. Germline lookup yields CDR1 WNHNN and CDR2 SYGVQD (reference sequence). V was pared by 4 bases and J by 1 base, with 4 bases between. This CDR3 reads CASSAKNTGELFF. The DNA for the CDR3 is TGCGCCAGCAGTGCCAAGAACACCGGGGAGCTGTTTTTT.

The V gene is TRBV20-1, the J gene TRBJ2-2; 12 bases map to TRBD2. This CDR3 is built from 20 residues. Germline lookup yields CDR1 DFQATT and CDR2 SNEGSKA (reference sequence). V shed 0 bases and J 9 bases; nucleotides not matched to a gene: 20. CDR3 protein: CSARDARLAGEKGVYRELFF. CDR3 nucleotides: TGCAGTGCTAGAGATGCGCGACTAGCGGGAGAAAAGGGAGTCTACAGGGAGCTGTTTTTT.

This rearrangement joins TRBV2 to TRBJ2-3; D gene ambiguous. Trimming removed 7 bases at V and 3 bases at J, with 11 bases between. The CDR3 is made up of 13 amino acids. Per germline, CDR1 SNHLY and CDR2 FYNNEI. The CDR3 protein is CASKGDQTDTQYF. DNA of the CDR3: TGTGCCAGCAAGGGTGACCAAACAGATACGCAGTATTTT.

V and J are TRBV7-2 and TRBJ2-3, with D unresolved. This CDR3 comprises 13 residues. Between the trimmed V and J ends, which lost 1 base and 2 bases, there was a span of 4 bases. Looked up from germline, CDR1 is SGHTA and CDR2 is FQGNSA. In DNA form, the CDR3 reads TGTGCCAGCAGCTTAGTCTACACAGATACGCAGTATTTT. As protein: CASSLVYTDTQYF. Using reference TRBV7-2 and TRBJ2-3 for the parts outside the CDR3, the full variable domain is GAGVSQSPSNKVTEKGKDVELRCDPISGHTALYWYRQSLGQGLEFLIYFQGNSAPDKSGLPSDRFSAERTGGSVSTLTIQRTQQEDSAVYLCASSLVYTDTQYFGPGTRLTVL.

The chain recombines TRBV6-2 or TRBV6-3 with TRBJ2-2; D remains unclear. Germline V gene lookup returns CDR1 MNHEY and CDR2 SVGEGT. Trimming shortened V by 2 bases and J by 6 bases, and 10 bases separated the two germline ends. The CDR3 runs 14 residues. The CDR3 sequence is CASSYAASAGELFF. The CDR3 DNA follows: TGTGCCAGCAGTTACGCTGCGTCAGCCGGGGAGCTGTTTTTT.

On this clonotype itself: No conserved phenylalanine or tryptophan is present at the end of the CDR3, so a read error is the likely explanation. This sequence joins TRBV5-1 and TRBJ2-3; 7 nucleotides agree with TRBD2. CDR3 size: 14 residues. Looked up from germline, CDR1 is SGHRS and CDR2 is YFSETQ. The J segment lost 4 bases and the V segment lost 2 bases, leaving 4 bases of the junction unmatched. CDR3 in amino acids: CASSFRGSSDTQYV. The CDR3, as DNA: TGCGCCAGCAGCTTTCGCGGGAGCTCAGATACGCAGTATGTT.